This T cell receptor (beta chain) was captured by sequencing in a study of T cells in localized non-small cell lung cancer. Study observations and caveats: Increased T cell density in blood showed an association with longer overall survival. The appearance of a median approximately 61 of the top 100 tumor clones was seen in adjacent lung.

As regards this clone: The antigen is unknown.

TCRdb's table, derived via immunoSEQ multiplex PCR, lists solely in-frame clones and lacks some. The table shows 21,000 or so clones, with under 90% occurring only once. The CDR3 is 15 residues long. Trimming took 3 bases from V and 4 from J; bases not matched to a gene: 7. CDR1 LNHNV and CDR2 YYDKDF come from the germline V gene (reference sequence). This chain links TRBV15 with TRBJ2-5; TRBD2 matches at 8 bases. The sequenced sample was PBMCs, obtained before any cancer treatment. This sequence originates from a woman between 40 and 69 years old with stage II squamous cell lung carcinoma. The CDR3 DNA follows: TGTGCCACCAGCAGGGGTGGTGGACTAGCAGAGACCCAGTACTTC. Protein sequence: CATSRGGGLAETQYF.